This TCR beta chain was observed in a study of T cells in Graves' hyperthyroidism and ophthalmopathy. The germline V gene has CDR1 SNHLY and CDR2 FYNNEI. The CDR3 loop spans 15 amino acids. V lost 0 bases and J lost 1, with 9 bases in between. General observations from the study: Most thyroid clonotypes expanded above 0.001 were also detected in blood. Through a model of 13 V-J features, ophthalmopathy was separated from stable hyperthyroidism.

RNA transcripts gave rise to amplified TCR beta CDR3 regions. A first-round RT-PCR of the TCR CDR3 used the HTBI primer set. TCRdb itself ran the multiplex PCR reads through MiXCR, one entry per CDR3 protein. The table lists around 500,000 distinct CDR3 sequences, 14% of them singletons, with 11% to 15% in the top ten. This clonotype was found many times. The antigen remains unidentified. The authors deemed Graves' hyperthyroidism stable absent ophthalmopathy progression within 18 months. Source material for PBMCs was 9 to 10 ml fresh peripheral blood. Specimen: blood. The gene calls are TRBV2 and TRBJ1-1; unclear D gene. The TCR sequence derives from a woman in her 40s with Graves' hyperthyroidism. In nucleotides, the CDR3 is TGTGCCAGCAGTGAAGCGGGCAAGAAGAACACTGAAGCTTTCTTT. Translated: CASSEAGKKNTEAFF.